The 32 T cell receptor beta chains below come from one sample, sequenced in a study of cytomegalovirus exposure and HLA in healthy donors. The PCR used 60 Vbeta and 13 Jbeta primers. Generated by immunoSEQ multiplex PCR, the TCRdb table keeps only in-frame clones and is missing some. The sample holds some 120,000 clones, 55% to 75% seen once. Sequenced input: PBMCs. The receptors derive from a man aged 25 to 40 in good health and CMV-seropositive.

This clone has a single count. This rearrangement joins TRBV6-1 to TRBJ2-6, with TRBD2 matching over 12 bases. The CDR3 covers 18 residues. Germline CDR1 MNHNS, CDR2 SASEGT. Trimming removed 2 bases from V and 0 bases from J; junction bases left unmatched: 2. CDR3 DNA: TGTGCCAGCAGTGAAAGACTAGCGGGAGCCTCTGGGGCCAACGTCCTGACTTTC. As protein: CASSERLAGASGANVLTF.

Worth noting for this clone: The junction does not match germline at one end; this may be a read error. The chain links TRBV6-1 to TRBJ2-5, with a weak D call TRBD2 (6 bases). The CDR3 totals 13 residues. From germline, CDR1 is MNHNS and CDR2 SASEGT. The CDR3: CASSEWGTPYLNF. The CDR3 bases are TGTGCCAGCAGTGAATGGGGGACTCCCTATCTAAACTTC.

This chain connects TRBV4-1 to TRBJ1-5; D uncertain. V gave up 5 bases and J gave up 0 bases, with 8 bases separating them. CDR3 length: 14 amino acids. CDR1 is MGHRA, CDR2 YSYEKL, per germline. The chain's CDR3 is CASSLGSSNQPQHF. In DNA form, the CDR3 reads TGCGCCAGCAGCTTAGGGAGTAGCAATCAGCCCCAGCATTTT.

This clone came up a few times. The gene calls are TRBV4-2 and TRBJ2-1, with a tentative D call TRBD2 (5 bases). The CDR3 spans 12 residues. Trimming shortened V by 1 base and J by 9 bases, and 7 bases separated the two germline ends. From germline, CDR1 is LGHNA and CDR2 YNFKEQ. CDR3 loop: CASSQGTVEQFF. CDR3 in DNA: TGTGCCAGCAGCCAAGGGACTGTTGAGCAGTTCTTC.

This chain links TRBV4-3 with TRBJ1-4, with 7 bases identical to TRBD1. Trimming removed 4 bases from V and 8 bases from J; junction bases left unmatched: 10. This CDR3 has 15 residues. Germline V gene lookup returns CDR1 LGHNA and CDR2 YSLEER. The CDR3 spells CASSLDRALTEKLFF. The CDR3, as DNA: TGCGCCAGCAGCCTCGACAGGGCCCTCACGGAAAAACTGTTTTTT.

In this sample, this clone turned up a few times. This sample also contains other DNA sequences that code for the same CDR3. The chain recombines TRBV2 with TRBJ1-5; no clear D. The germline CDR1 and CDR2 sequences are SNHLY and FYNNEI. This CDR3 is built from 13 residues. V lost 5 bases to trimming and J lost 6 bases, with 11 bases between them. The CDR3: CASSIRGGQPQHF. In nucleotides, the CDR3 is TGTGCCAGCAGTATCCGGGGAGGTCAGCCCCAGCATTTT.

The rearrangement uses TRBV7-9 and TRBJ1-5, with 8 bases lining up with TRBD1. CDR3 length: 17 residues. Germline CDR1 and CDR2: SEHNR and FQNEAQ (reference sequence). The V gene end was trimmed by 0 bases and the J gene end by 1 base; junction bases not matched to a gene: 5. The CDR3 reads CASSLAQGAVSNQPQHF. The DNA of the CDR3 is TGTGCCAGCAGCTTAGCCCAGGGGGCCGTGAGCAATCAGCCCCAGCATTTT.

The chain has TRBV6-4 and TRBJ2-1; 7 bases fit TRBD2. Per the germline V gene, CDR1 is MRHNA and CDR2 is SNTAGT. The CDR3 runs 14 residues. J was trimmed by 4 bases and V by 3 bases; bases with no gene match: 3. This chain's CDR3 is CASSEIAGYNEQFF. DNA of the CDR3: TGTGCCAGCAGTGAAATAGCGGGTTACAATGAGCAGTTCTTC.

This chain links TRBV7-3 with TRBJ1-2, with 7 bases aligning to TRBD1. The CDR3 loop spans 16 amino acids. With 5 bases clipped from V and 2 bases from J, the junction kept 11 bases outside the gene matches. Germline V gene data show CDR1 as SGHTA and CDR2 as FQGTGA. The CDR3: CASSPGPGQANYGYTF. CDR3 nucleotide sequence: TGTGCCAGCAGCCCAGGCCCTGGACAGGCAAACTATGGCTACACCTTC.

The chain recombines TRBV14 with TRBJ1-1; D not resolved. The CDR3 covers 17 residues. Germline values: CDR1 SGHDN, CDR2 FVKESK. Trimming stripped 2 bases from V and 0 bases from J, with 16 bases between. This CDR3 is CASSQRQHGIMNTEAFF. DNA for the CDR3: TGTGCCAGCAGCCAACGACAACACGGAATAATGAACACTGAAGCTTTCTTT.

The V and J genes are TRBV27 and TRBJ2-3, with no clear D. Deletions cut 7 bases from V and 3 bases from J, with 11 bases between. The CDR3 is 13 amino acids. Per the germline V gene, CDR1 is MNHEY and CDR2 is SMNVEV (reference sequence). The CDR3 DNA is TGTGCCAGCAACCGACTTGGGACAGATACGCAGTATTTT. Translation gives CASNRLGTDTQYF.

The chain joins TRBV7-6 to TRBJ2-2; TRBD1 is a possible D gene (6 bases). The CDR3 sequence is 17 residues long. Germline values: CDR1 SGHVS, CDR2 FNYEAQ. The V end lost 3 bases, the J end lost 0 bases, and 14 bases lay between the germline ends. CDR3 residues: CASSLFLGAANTGELFF. The CDR3 bases are TGTGCCAGCAGCTTGTTTTTGGGGGCAGCGAACACCGGGGAGCTGTTTTTT.

V usage is TRBV10-2 and J usage is TRBJ1-1; no reliable D call. The CDR3 contains 14 residues. The germline V gene has CDR1 WSHSY and CDR2 SAAADI. V gave up 6 bases and J gave up 4 bases, with 15 bases separating them. CDR3 sequence reads: CASSAVTPGTEAFF. DNA for the CDR3: TGCGCCAGCAGCGCGGTGACCCCGGGCACTGAAGCTTTCTTT.

In this sample, this clone turned up a few times. The chain carries TRBV7-2 and TRBJ1-6; D is possibly TRBD1 (6 bases). The CDR3 extends over 15 amino acids. Germline V gene sequence: CDR1 SGHTA, CDR2 FQGNSA. V lost 2 bases, J lost 7 bases, and 12 bases lay in between. DNA of the CDR3: TGTGCCAGCAGCTTATGGTGGCAGGGGAATTCACCCCTCCACTTT. This encodes CASSLWWQGNSPLHF.

In its sample, this clone was seen once. The chain has TRBV5-8 and TRBJ2-7; 8 nucleotides line up with TRBD1. The CDR3 sequence is 14 residues long. Germline loops: CDR1 SGHTS, CDR2 YDEGEE. Losses at the gene ends were 7 bases for V and 2 bases for J; bases not matched to a gene: 8. The CDR3 nucleotides read TGTGCCAGCGCTCACCAGGGGGCTCCCTACGAGCAGTACTTC. Residues: CASAHQGAPYEQYF.

This chain uses TRBV7-3 with TRBJ2-2; D gene uncertain. Germline CDR1 and CDR2: SGHTA and FQGTGA. This CDR3 spans 16 amino acids. The V gene lost 2 bases and the J gene lost 0 bases, with 10 bases spanning the gap. CDR3 nucleotide sequence: TGTGCCAGCAGCTTACTCCTTCCCGCGAACACCGGGGAGCTGTTTTTT. It encodes CASSLLLPANTGELFF.

The table lists this clone with a few counts. The chain links TRBV7-6 to TRBJ2-2, with D perhaps matching TRBD2 (5 bases). The CDR3 is made up of 17 amino acids. Trimming stripped 6 bases from V and 4 bases from J, with 21 bases between. Germline values: CDR1 SGHVS, CDR2 FNYEAQ. CDR3 in amino acids: CASRNTADSRTTGELFF. The CDR3 nucleotides read TGTGCCAGCAGAAATACTGCGGACTCTCGAACCACCGGGGAGCTGTTTTTT. Full variable domain (rest looked up from reference TRBV7-6 and TRBJ2-2): GAGVSQSPRYKVTKRGQDVALRCDPISGHVSLYWYRQALGQGPEFLTYFNYEAQQDKSGLPNDRFSAERPEGSISTLTIQRTEQRDSAMYRCASRNTADSRTTGELFFGEGSRLTVL.

This clone was found a few times. V is TRBV4-3 and J is TRBJ2-3; D unresolved. V shed 1 base and J shed 6 bases, with 11 bases lying between them. The CDR3 is 14 residues long. Germline values: CDR1 LGHNA, CDR2 YSLEER. CDR3 loop: CASSQGAVSDTQYF. CDR3 coding DNA: TGCGCCAGCAGCCAAGGGGCCGTCTCGGATACGCAGTATTTT.

This clone has a handful of counts. This chain uses TRBV5-6 with TRBJ1-2; D might be TRBD1 (5 bases). V lost 3 bases to trimming and J lost 6 bases, with 15 bases between them. The CDR3 runs to 14 residues. Germline lookup yields CDR1 SGHDT and CDR2 YYEEEE. CDR3 region: CASSWGGGFDGYTF. CDR3 nucleotide sequence: TGTGCCAGCAGCTGGGGCGGGGGTTTCGATGGCTACACCTTC.

This clone was observed a handful of times. The V gene is TRBV5-1, the J gene TRBJ1-1; 9 bases agree with TRBD1. The CDR3 is 16 residues long. The V gene end was trimmed by 0 bases and the J gene end by 2 bases; junction bases not matched to a gene: 5. Germline assignment: CDR1 SGHRS and CDR2 YFSETQ. The CDR3 bases are TGCGCCAGCAGCTTGGCGCGGACAGGGGCCAACACTGAAGCTTTCTTT. Translated, it gives CASSLARTGANTEAFF.

This rearrangement joins TRBV5-1 to TRBJ1-2; no clear D gene. Looked up from germline, CDR1 is SGHRS and CDR2 is YFSETQ. The CDR3 runs 15 residues. V was trimmed by 4 bases and J by 8 bases, leaving 21 bases between them. In DNA form, the CDR3 reads TGCGCCAGCAGCCCCCTTCCCGCGGATTCGATGGGCTACACCTTC. Its translation is CASSPLPADSMGYTF.

J is TRBJ1-2 and V is TRBV5-8; weak D call: TRBD1 (5 bases). V was cut by 0 bases and J by 5 bases, with 14 bases left in between. Germline-derived CDR1 and CDR2 are SGHTS and YDEGEE. The CDR3 extends over 15 amino acids. The CDR3 bases are TGTGCCAGCAGCTTGGTGGAGGGGTGGCGGTATGGCTACACCTTC. The encoded protein is CASSLVEGWRYGYTF.

V is TRBV19 and J is TRBJ1-6; no clear D. The CDR3 spans 13 residues. The ends were cut back, 6 bases at V and 3 bases at J, with 6 bases in the middle. The germline gives CDR1 LNHDA, CDR2 SQIVND (reference sequence). DNA of the CDR3: TGTGCCAGTAGGGACTACTATAATTCACCCCTCCACTTT. Translation: CASRDYYNSPLHF.

This clone occurred a few times. The genes are TRBV19 and TRBJ1-1; 10 bases align to TRBD1. Germline V gene data show CDR1 as LNHDA and CDR2 as SQIVND (reference sequence). The trim removed 5 bases at V and 3 bases at J, leaving 9 bases unmatched. This CDR3 is built from 16 residues. The CDR3, as DNA: TGTGCCAGTAGTCCGGGGACAGGGGAGTCGTACACTGAAGCTTTCTTT. Amino acid sequence: CASSPGTGESYTEAFF.

The rearrangement joins TRBV14 to TRBJ2-5, with TRBD2 matching over 8 bases. CDR3 size: 16 residues. Germline CDR1 reads SGHDN; CDR2 reads FVKESK. Trimming cost V 0 bases and J 4 bases; bases outside gene matches: 7. The CDR3 nucleotides are TGTGCCAGCAGCCAAGATCCCCCAGCGGGAGTAGAGACCCAGTACTTC. This gives the protein CASSQDPPAGVETQYF.

The chain has TRBV15 and TRBJ2-5; 7 nucleotides line up with TRBD1. Losses at the gene ends were 0 bases for V and 4 bases for J; bases not matched to a gene: 8. This CDR3 is 16 amino acids long. Germline lookup yields CDR1 LNHNV and CDR2 YYDKDF (reference sequence). DNA of the CDR3: TGTGCCACCAGCAGAGACCCGACAGGGCTGGGAGAGACCCAGTACTTC. Its translation is CATSRDPTGLGETQYF.

The chain joins TRBV5-1 to TRBJ2-2; 10 bases are a match to TRBD2. CDR1 and CDR2 (germline): SGHRS, YFSETQ. V lost 4 bases to trimming and J lost 7 bases; unmatched junction nucleotides: 13. The CDR3 runs 17 residues. DNA of the CDR3: TGCGCCAGCAGCATCGGCGGGCTAGCGGGAGCGGTCGGGGAGCTGTTTTTT. Its protein product is CASSIGGLAGAVGELFF. The full variable domain, with the rest looked up from reference TRBV5-1 and TRBJ2-2, is KAGVTQTPRYLIKTRGQQVTLSCSPISGHRSVSWYQQTPGQGLQFLFEYFSETQRNKGNFPGRFSGRQFSNSRSEMNVSTLELGDSALYLCASSIGGLAGAVGELFFGEGSRLTVL.

V is TRBV4-1 and J is TRBJ2-7; TRBD1 matches 7 bases. Per germline, CDR1 MGHRA and CDR2 YSYEKL. The J segment lost 0 bases and the V segment lost 4 bases, leaving 6 bases of the junction unmatched. The CDR3 has 15 amino acids. The CDR3 region has the DNA TGCGCCAGCAGCCGCCAGGGACAGAGCTCCTACGAGCAGTACTTC. This sequence encodes CASSRQGQSSYEQYF.

The chain combines TRBV2 with TRBJ2-7; 8 nucleotides align to TRBD1. There are 15 residues in the CDR3. Per germline, CDR1 SNHLY and CDR2 FYNNEI. V shed 3 bases, J shed 2 bases, and the junction held 6 bases outside the gene matches. DNA of the CDR3: TGTGCCAGCAGTGAGGCTCCGGGACAGGCCTACGAGCAGTACTTC. Protein sequence: CASSEAPGQAYEQYF.

The V call is TRBV11-3, the J call TRBJ2-3; 7 bases are a match to TRBD2. J lost 1 base, V lost 5 bases, and 3 bases had no gene match. Germline values: CDR1 SGHNT, CDR2 YENEEA. This CDR3 contains 14 residues. This CDR3 is CASSPSGGTDTQYF. Written as DNA, the CDR3 is TGTGCCAGCAGCCCGAGCGGGGGCACAGATACGCAGTATTTT.

This clone came up once. This chain joins TRBV2 and TRBJ1-2, with unresolved D. Per the germline V gene, CDR1 is SNHLY and CDR2 is FYNNEI. This CDR3 spans 15 amino acids. V was pared by 3 bases and J by 0 bases, with 11 bases between. CDR3: CASSEYPRSNYGYTF. The CDR3 DNA sequence: TGTGCCAGCAGTGAGTACCCGCGCTCTAACTATGGCTACACCTTC.

The chain joins TRBV12-5 to TRBJ1-1; maybe TRBD1 (6 bases). This CDR3 region has 14 residues. V lost 1 base and J lost 4, with 10 bases in between. CDR1 and CDR2 (germline): LGHNT, FRNRAP. CDR3 in DNA: TGTGCTAGTGGTTTGGGAGGGGGGGGCACTGAAGCTTTCTTT. Residues: CASGLGGGGTEAFF.